Following are 27 T cell receptor beta chains from one sample sequenced in a study of naive and memory T cell subsets. Both TRBC1 and TRBC2 were covered by a beta constant-region primer of two equimolar oligonucleotides. TCRdb reprocessed the UMI-ligation and nested PCR reads with MiXCR, giving one entry per CDR3 protein. The sample contains 150,000 or so distinct CDR3 sequences, more than 15% of which appear only once. The material sequenced was naive CD4+ T cells from blood. The receptor set was obtained from a human donor in good health.

The chain carries TRBV29-1 and TRBJ2-7, with D perhaps given as TRBD1 or TRBD2 (5 bases each). The CDR3 sequence is 15 residues long. V gave up 4 bases and J gave up 0 bases, with 16 bases separating them. CDR1 is SQVTM and CDR2 is ANQGSEA in the germline V gene. The CDR3 loop reads CSVALGVHLSYEQYF. DNA for the CDR3: TGCAGCGTTGCGTTGGGGGTACACCTCTCCTACGAGCAGTACTTC.

This clonotype occurred a few times. The V call is TRBV5-1, the J call TRBJ1-1; D gene uncertain. Germline V gene data show CDR1 as SGHRS and CDR2 as YFSETQ. The V gene lost 4 bases and the J gene lost 3 bases, with 19 bases spanning the gap. The CDR3 extends over 16 amino acids. The CDR3 reads CASSHTQLVRDTEAFF. CDR3 sequence (DNA): TGCGCCAGCAGCCACACCCAATTGGTACGAGACACTGAAGCTTTCTTT.

This clonotype was seen repeatedly, ten times or more. V and J are TRBV3-1 and TRBJ2-2, with D possibly TRBD1 on 6 matching bases. V dropped 4 bases and J dropped 2 bases, with 11 bases sitting between them. This CDR3 is 15 amino acids long. CDR1 is LGHDT, CDR2 YNNKEL, per germline (reference sequence). CDR3 region: CASSPPGTNTGELFF. The CDR3 DNA sequence: TGTGCCAGCAGCCCCCCCGGGACAAACACCGGGGAGCTGTTTTTT.

This clonotype was found a few times. The chain joins TRBV4-3 to TRBJ2-1; 14 positions match TRBD2. CDR1 LGHNA and CDR2 YSLEER come from the germline V gene. The CDR3 has 19 amino acids. With 2 bases clipped from V and 7 bases from J, the junction kept 13 bases outside the gene matches. The CDR3 DNA is TGCGCCAGCAGCCAAATAAAGACTAGCGGGAGGGGTTTAAGGAATGAGCAGTTCTTC. The encoded protein is CASSQIKTSGRGLRNEQFF.

The chain joins TRBV5-1 to TRBJ1-5; D is unresolved. V lost 4 bases, J lost 3 bases, and 17 bases lay in between. CDR1 and CDR2 from the germline V gene are SGHRS and YFSETQ. CDR3 length: 16 amino acids. CDR3 in amino acids: CASSPASFGDNQPQHF. CDR3 DNA: TGCGCCAGCAGCCCGGCGAGTTTTGGGGACAATCAGCCCCAGCATTTT.

This clonotype occurred a few times. The chain is built from TRBV2 and TRBJ2-1, with D unclear. V lost 6 bases, J lost 2 bases, and 14 bases lay in between. The germline V gene has CDR1 SNHLY and CDR2 FYNNEI. The CDR3 sequence is 15 residues long. The CDR3 spells CASRIGGSTYNEQFF. Here the CDR3 DNA reads TGTGCCAGCAGGATCGGCGGAAGTACCTACAATGAGCAGTTCTTC.

The V and J genes are TRBV2 and TRBJ2-6; TRBD2 might be the D (5 bases). Germline values: CDR1 SNHLY, CDR2 FYNNEI. V was cut by 3 bases and J by 11 bases, with 8 bases left in between. The CDR3 spans 12 residues. CDR3 nucleotide sequence: TGTGCCAGCAGTGAGTCGCGGGACGTCCTGACTTTC. Its protein is CASSESRDVLTF. The entire variable domain, with the rest obtained from reference TRBV2 and TRBJ2-6, is as follows: EPEVTQTPSHQVTQMGQEVILRCVPISNHLYFYWYRQILGQKVEFLVSFYNNEISEKSEIFDDQFSVERPDGSNFTLKIRSTKLEDSAMYFCASSESRDVLTFGAGSRLTVL.

The genes are TRBV7-8 and TRBJ2-1; D is possibly TRBD2 (5 bases). Trimming cost V 1 base and J 3 bases, with 10 bases left between them. In germline, CDR1 is SGHVS, CDR2 FQNEAQ. The CDR3 covers 15 residues. In DNA, the CDR3 is TGTGCCAGCAGCTTAGTTCCGGGGAACTACAATGAGCAGTTCTTC. This encodes CASSLVPGNYNEQFF.

This clonotype was detected only a few times. The J gene is TRBJ2-7, the V gene TRBV12-3 or TRBV12-4; TRBD2 matches at 7 bases. This CDR3 region has 15 residues. J gave up 5 bases and V 3 bases, and 10 bases lay outside the gene matches. For the CDR3, the DNA is TGTGCCAGCAGTTTCTTGGGGGGGAGGGAGAACGAGCAGTACTTC. Translating it yields CASSFLGGRENEQYF.

The table lists this clonotype with many counts. The genes are TRBV3-1 and TRBJ1-5; D is possibly TRBD1 (6 bases). In germline, CDR1 is LGHDT, CDR2 YNNKEL (reference sequence). There are 14 residues in the CDR3. Trimming removed 1 base at V and 5 bases at J, with 9 bases between. CDR3 DNA sequence: TGTGCCAGCAGCCAAGCCCACAGGGATCAGCCCCAGCATTTT. Amino acid sequence: CASSQAHRDQPQHF.

The sample holds a few counts of this clonotype. The chain employs TRBV4-1 and TRBJ2-1; D is possibly TRBD1 or TRBD2 (6 bases each). This CDR3 is 13 amino acids long. Germline V gives CDR1 MGHRA, CDR2 YSYEKL. V was cut by 5 bases and J by 9 bases, with 14 bases left in between. The CDR3 sequence is CASSLWGAGEQFF. CDR3 DNA sequence: TGCGCCAGCAGCTTATGGGGGGCCGGTGAGCAGTTCTTC.

V usage is TRBV3-1 and J usage is TRBJ1-2; unclear D gene. With 1 base removed from V and 4 bases from J, the gap between germline ends came to 10 bases. The CDR3 has 14 amino acids. The germline V gene encodes CDR1 LGHDT and CDR2 YNNKEL (reference sequence). The CDR3 here is CASSQAGTAYGYTF. The CDR3 DNA sequence: TGTGCCAGCAGCCAAGCGGGTACGGCCTATGGCTACACCTTC.

The table lists this clonotype with many counts. The chain combines TRBV29-1 with TRBJ2-1, with D possibly being TRBD1 (5 bases). CDR3 length equals 8 residues. In germline, CDR1 is SQVTM, CDR2 ANQGSEA. V was trimmed by 2 bases and J by 16 bases, leaving 6 bases between them. The CDR3 bases are TGCAGCGTTGAAAGGGGATTCTTC. Amino acids: CSVERGFF.

This rearrangement joins TRBV20-1 to TRBJ2-1; D unclear. The CDR3 covers 14 residues. Germline V gene sequence: CDR1 DFQATT, CDR2 SNEGSKA (reference sequence). Trimming stripped 6 bases from V and 0 bases from J, with 12 bases between. The CDR3 nucleotides read TGCAGTGCCTTCCTATCTAGCTCCTACAATGAGCAGTTCTTC. Its translation is CSAFLSSSYNEQFF.

The chain has TRBV30 and TRBJ2-7; 8 nucleotides agree with TRBD2. This CDR3 is built from 14 residues. In germline, CDR1 is GTSNPN, CDR2 SVGIG (reference sequence). The ends lost 2 bases at V and 6 bases at J; junction bases unmatched: 9. The CDR3: CAWSQNGRDSEQYF. For the CDR3, the DNA is TGTGCCTGGAGTCAAAACGGGAGGGATTCCGAGCAGTACTTC.

This clonotype occurred a few times. This chain links TRBV24-1 with TRBJ2-3, with TRBD2 matching 8 bases. Germline V CDR1 and CDR2: KGHDR, SFDVKD. The trim removed 3 bases at V and 7 bases at J, leaving 5 bases unmatched. This CDR3 region has 14 residues. For the CDR3, the DNA is TGTGCCACCAGTGATCACAGCGGGGGCAATACGCAGTATTTT. Translation gives CATSDHSGGNTQYF.

This clonotype occurred a few times. V is TRBV3-1 and J is TRBJ2-2; 8 positions match TRBD2. The germline V gene encodes CDR1 LGHDT and CDR2 YNNKEL (reference sequence). The CDR3 has 17 residues. Losses at the gene ends were 1 base for V and 5 bases for J; bases not matched to a gene: 9. As DNA, the CDR3 is TGTGCCAGCAGCCAAGCTTACCGGACTAGCCGTACCGGGGAGCTGTTTTTT. Protein product: CASSQAYRTSRTGELFF.

This chain joins TRBV7-9 and TRBJ2-3, with 9 bases aligning to TRBD1. The trim removed 5 bases at V and 0 bases at J, leaving 12 bases unmatched. Germline values: CDR1 SEHNR, CDR2 FQNEAQ (reference sequence). The CDR3 spans 18 residues. This CDR3 is CASSPAMGQGSSTDTQYF. The CDR3 DNA follows: TGTGCCAGCAGCCCAGCAATGGGACAGGGCTCTAGCACAGATACGCAGTATTTT.

This clonotype was seen only a few times. The J gene is TRBJ2-3, the V gene TRBV2; D is perhaps TRBD2 (5 bases). The germline V gene encodes CDR1 SNHLY and CDR2 FYNNEI. Trimming removed 7 bases at V and 5 bases at J, with 16 bases between. The CDR3 length is 14 residues. CDR3 nucleotides: TGTGCCAGCATGAGGGAGTTGTTGGGAGATACGCAGTATTTT. It is translated as CASMRELLGDTQYF.

This clonotype has more than one count but fewer than ten. The CDR3 sequence: CSARDRPDTEAFF. The CDR3 DNA reads as TGCAGTGCTAGAGATCGCCCGGACACTGAAGCTTTCTTT. This chain connects TRBV20-1 to TRBJ1-1, with D hard to call. V was cut by 0 bases and J by 3 bases, with 8 bases left in between. Germline lookup yields CDR1 DFQATT and CDR2 SNEGSKA (reference sequence). This CDR3 region has 13 residues.

This clonotype turned up a few times. The rearrangement uses TRBV6-5 and TRBJ1-2; TRBD1 aligns across 7 bases. V lost 4 bases to trimming and J lost 7 bases; unmatched junction nucleotides: 6. The CDR3 is 13 amino acids. The germline gives CDR1 MNHEY, CDR2 SVGAGI. CDR3 sequence: CASSSLDRSGYTF. In DNA, the CDR3 is TGTGCCAGCAGTTCCTTGGACAGGTCTGGCTACACCTTC.

This clonotype has more than one count but fewer than ten. V is TRBV7-2 and J is TRBJ2-7, with D perhaps assigned TRBD1 or TRBD2 (6 bases each). CDR3 size: 15 residues. The V end lost 3 bases, the J end lost 3 bases, and 15 bases lay between the germline ends. Germline V CDR1 and CDR2: SGHTA, FQGNSA. CDR3 in amino acids: CASSFLGGIYYEQYF. The CDR3 coding sequence is TGTGCCAGCAGCTTCTTGGGGGGCATTTACTACGAGCAGTACTTC.

The V and J genes are TRBV2 and TRBJ2-2, with D tentatively TRBD1 (6 bases). CDR1 is SNHLY, CDR2 FYNNEI, per germline. The CDR3 spans 14 residues. Trimming pared 2 bases from V and 6 bases from J, leaving 10 bases between. The CDR3 loop is CASSENRAPGELFF. CDR3 DNA sequence: TGTGCCAGCAGTGAAAACAGGGCCCCCGGGGAGCTGTTTTTT.

The chain carries TRBV28 and TRBJ2-7, with a weak D call TRBD2 (7 bases). Trimming cost V 7 bases and J 4 bases, with 20 bases left between them. CDR1 and CDR2 (germline): MDHEN, SYDVKM. This CDR3 comprises 15 residues. CDR3 protein: CASNSGGGGLYEQYF. The CDR3 DNA follows: TGTGCCAGCAACTCGGGGGGCGGAGGACTATACGAGCAGTACTTC.

This clonotype was observed a few times. CDR3 nucleotide sequence: TGTGCCAGCAGCTTAGTTTGGAGCTCCTACAATGAGCAGTTCTTC. Residues: CASSLVWSSYNEQFF. This rearrangement joins TRBV7-6 to TRBJ2-1, with no clear D. CDR1 SGHVS and CDR2 FNYEAQ come from the germline V gene. The V end was cut by 1 base, the J end by 0 bases, with 7 bases between. The CDR3 has 15 residues.

The rearrangement joins TRBV3-1 to TRBJ2-7, with 10 positions matching TRBD1. CDR1 LGHDT and CDR2 YNNKEL come from the germline V gene (reference sequence). This CDR3 spans 15 amino acids. V was pared by 1 base and J by 2 bases, with 2 bases of the junction left unmatched. The CDR3 is CASSQGGTGAYEQYF. CDR3 nucleotide sequence: TGTGCCAGCAGCCAAGGTGGGACAGGGGCCTACGAGCAGTACTTC.

J is TRBJ2-7 and V is TRBV7-9; 9 bases map to TRBD2. This CDR3 has 14 amino acids. The junction had 3 bases not matched to a gene; V was cut back by 6 bases and J by 0 bases. CDR1 SEHNR and CDR2 FQNEAQ come from the germline V gene (reference sequence). For the CDR3, the DNA is TGTGCCAGCAGGACTAGCGGAAGCTCCTACGAGCAGTACTTC. This sequence encodes CASRTSGSSYEQYF.